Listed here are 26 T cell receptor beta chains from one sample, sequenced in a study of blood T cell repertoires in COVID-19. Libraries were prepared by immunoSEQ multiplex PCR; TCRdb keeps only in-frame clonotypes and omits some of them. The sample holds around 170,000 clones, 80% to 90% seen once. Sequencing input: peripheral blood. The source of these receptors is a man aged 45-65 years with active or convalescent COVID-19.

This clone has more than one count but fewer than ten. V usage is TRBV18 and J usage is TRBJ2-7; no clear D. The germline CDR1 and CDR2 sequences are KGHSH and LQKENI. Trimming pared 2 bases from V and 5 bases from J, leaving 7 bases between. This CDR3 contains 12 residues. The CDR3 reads CASSPSRDEQYF. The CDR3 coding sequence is TGTGCCAGCTCACCATCGAGAGACGAGCAGTACTTC.

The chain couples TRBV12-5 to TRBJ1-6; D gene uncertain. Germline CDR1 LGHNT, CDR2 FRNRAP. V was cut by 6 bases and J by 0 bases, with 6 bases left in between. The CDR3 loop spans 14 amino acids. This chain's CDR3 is CASGQSSYNSPLHF. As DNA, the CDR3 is TGTGCTAGTGGACAGAGCTCCTATAATTCACCCCTCCACTTT.

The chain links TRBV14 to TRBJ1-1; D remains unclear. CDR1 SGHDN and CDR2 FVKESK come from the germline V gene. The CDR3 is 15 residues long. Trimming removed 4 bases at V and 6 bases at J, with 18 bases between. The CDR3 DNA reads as TGTGCCAGCAGCCGCTCTTTGGGGAGGTCCGCTGAAGCTTTCTTT. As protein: CASSRSLGRSAEAFF.

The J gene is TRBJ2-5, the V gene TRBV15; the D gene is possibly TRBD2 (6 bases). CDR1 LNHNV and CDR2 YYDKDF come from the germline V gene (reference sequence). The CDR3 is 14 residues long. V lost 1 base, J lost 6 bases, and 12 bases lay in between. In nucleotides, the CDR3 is TGTGCCACCAGCAGAGGCGGGGTAGGGAAGACCCAGTACTTC. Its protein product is CATSRGGVGKTQYF.

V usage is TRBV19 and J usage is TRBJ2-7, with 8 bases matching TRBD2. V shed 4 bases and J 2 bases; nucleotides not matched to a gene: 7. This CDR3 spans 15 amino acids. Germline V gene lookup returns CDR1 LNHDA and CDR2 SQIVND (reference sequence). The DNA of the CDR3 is TGTGCCAGTAGTACGACCGGGACTAGTGCCTACGAGCAGTACTTC. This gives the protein CASSTTGTSAYEQYF. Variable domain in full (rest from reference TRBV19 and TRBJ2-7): DGGITQSPKYLFRKEGQNVTLSCEQNLNHDAMYWYRQDPGQGLRLIYYSQIVNDFQKGDIAEGYSVSREKKESFPLTVTSAQKNPTAFYLCASSTTGTSAYEQYFGPGTRLTVT.

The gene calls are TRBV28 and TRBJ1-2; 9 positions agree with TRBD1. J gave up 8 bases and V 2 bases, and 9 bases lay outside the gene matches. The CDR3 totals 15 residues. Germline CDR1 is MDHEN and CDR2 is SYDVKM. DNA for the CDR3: TGTGCCAGCAGTTTAGGGGGACAGGGTACTATGGGCTACACCTTC. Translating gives CASSLGGQGTMGYTF.

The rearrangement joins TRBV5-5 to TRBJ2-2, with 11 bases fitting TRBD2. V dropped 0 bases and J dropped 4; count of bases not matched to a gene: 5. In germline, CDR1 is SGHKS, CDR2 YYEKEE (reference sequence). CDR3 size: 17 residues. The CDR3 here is CASSLAPTSGGTGELFF. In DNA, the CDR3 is TGTGCCAGCAGCTTGGCCCCCACTAGCGGGGGCACCGGGGAGCTGTTTTTT.

The CDR3, as DNA: TGCGCCAGCAGCCAAAGGACAGGGGAAGGTGGAAACACCATATATTTT. It encodes CASSQRTGEGGNTIYF. J is TRBJ1-3 and V is TRBV4-1, with 9 bases lining up with TRBD1. The V gene end was trimmed by 2 bases and the J gene end by 3 bases; junction bases not matched to a gene: 5. Germline V gene data show CDR1 as MGHRA and CDR2 as YSYEKL. The CDR3 runs to 16 residues.

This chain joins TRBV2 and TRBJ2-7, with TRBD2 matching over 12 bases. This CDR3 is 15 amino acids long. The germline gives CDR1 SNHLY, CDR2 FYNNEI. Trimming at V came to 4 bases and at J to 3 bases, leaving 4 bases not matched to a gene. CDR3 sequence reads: CASSARTSGVYEQYF. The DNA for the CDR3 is TGTGCCAGCAGTGCAAGGACTAGCGGGGTCTACGAGCAGTACTTC.

CDR3 bases: TGTGCCAGCAGTTACCCCCGGAGCACTGGGGCCAACGTCCTGACTTTC. It yields the protein CASSYPRSTGANVLTF. This chain connects TRBV6-5 to TRBJ2-6; D unresolved. Germline V lookup: CDR1 MNHEY, CDR2 SVGAGI. Trimming cost V 2 bases and J 2 bases, with 10 bases left between them. This CDR3 is 16 amino acids long.

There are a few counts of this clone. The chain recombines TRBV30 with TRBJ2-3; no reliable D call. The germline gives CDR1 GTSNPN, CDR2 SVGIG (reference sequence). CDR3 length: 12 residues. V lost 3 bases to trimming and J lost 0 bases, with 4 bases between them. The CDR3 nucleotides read TGTGCCTGGAGGACTAGCACAGATACGCAGTATTTT. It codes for CAWRTSTDTQYF. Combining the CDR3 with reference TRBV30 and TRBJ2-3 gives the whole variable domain SQTIHQWPATLVQPVGSPLSLECTVEGTSNPNLYWYRQAAGRGLQLLFYSVGIGQISSEVPQNLSASRPQDRQFILSSKKLLLSDSGFYLCAWRTSTDTQYFGPGTRLTVL.

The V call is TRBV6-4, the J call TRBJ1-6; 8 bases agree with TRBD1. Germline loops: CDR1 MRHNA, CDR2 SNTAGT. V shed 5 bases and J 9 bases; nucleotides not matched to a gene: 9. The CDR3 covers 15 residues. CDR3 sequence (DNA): TGTGCCAGCAGTTACCAGGGACAGGAGGCTTCACCCCTCCACTTT. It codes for CASSYQGQEASPLHF.

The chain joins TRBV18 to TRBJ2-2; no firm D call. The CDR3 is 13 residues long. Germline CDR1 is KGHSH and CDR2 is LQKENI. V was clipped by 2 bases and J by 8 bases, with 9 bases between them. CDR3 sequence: CASSPNYSGELFF. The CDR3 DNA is TGTGCCAGCTCACCAAACTACTCAGGGGAGCTGTTTTTT.

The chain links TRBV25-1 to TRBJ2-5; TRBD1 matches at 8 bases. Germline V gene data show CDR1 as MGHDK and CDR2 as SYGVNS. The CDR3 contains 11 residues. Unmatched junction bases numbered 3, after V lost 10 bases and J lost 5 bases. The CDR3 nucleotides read TGTGCCACAGGGGGCGAGGAGACCCAGTACTTC. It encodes CATGGEETQYF. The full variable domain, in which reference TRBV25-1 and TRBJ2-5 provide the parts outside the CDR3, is EADIYQTPRYLVIGTGKKITLECSQTMGHDKMYWYQQDPGMELHLIHYSYGVNSTEKGDLSSESTVSRIRTEHFPLTLESARPSHTSQYLCATGGEETQYFGPGTRLLVL.

The DNA for the CDR3 is TGTGCCAGTAGTATGGGGCAGGGAAGGGGCTACGAGCAGTACTTC. Residues: CASSMGQGRGYEQYF. The chain links TRBV19 to TRBJ2-7, with a tentative D call TRBD1 (5 bases). Trimming removed 3 bases at V and 3 bases at J, with 15 bases between. This CDR3 is built from 15 residues. Germline V CDR1 and CDR2: LNHDA, SQIVND (reference sequence).

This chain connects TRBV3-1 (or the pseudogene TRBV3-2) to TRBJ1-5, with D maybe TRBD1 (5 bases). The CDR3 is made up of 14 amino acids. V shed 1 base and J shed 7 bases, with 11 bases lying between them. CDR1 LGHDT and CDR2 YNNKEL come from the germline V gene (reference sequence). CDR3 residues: CASSQGVGAQPQHF. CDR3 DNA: TGTGCCAGCAGCCAAGGGGTAGGGGCCCAGCCCCAGCATTTT.

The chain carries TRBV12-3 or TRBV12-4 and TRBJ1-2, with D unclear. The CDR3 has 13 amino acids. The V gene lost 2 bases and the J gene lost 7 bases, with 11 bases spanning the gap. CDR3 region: CASSLSPPGGYTF. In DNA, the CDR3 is TGTGCCAGCAGTTTAAGTCCACCCGGTGGCTACACCTTC.

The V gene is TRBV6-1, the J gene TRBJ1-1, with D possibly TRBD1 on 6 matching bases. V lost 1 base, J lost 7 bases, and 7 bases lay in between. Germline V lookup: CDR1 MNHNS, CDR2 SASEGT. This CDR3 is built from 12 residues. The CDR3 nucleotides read TGTGCCAGCAGTGAAGGAGGGGGTGAAGCTTTCTTT. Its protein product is CASSEGGGEAFF.

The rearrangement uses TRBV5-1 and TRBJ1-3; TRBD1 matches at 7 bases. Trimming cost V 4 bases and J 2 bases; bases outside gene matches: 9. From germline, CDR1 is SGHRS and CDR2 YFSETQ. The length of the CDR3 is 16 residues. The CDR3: CASSHFPGGTGNTIYF. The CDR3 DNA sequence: TGCGCCAGCAGCCATTTTCCAGGGGGAACTGGAAACACCATATATTTT.

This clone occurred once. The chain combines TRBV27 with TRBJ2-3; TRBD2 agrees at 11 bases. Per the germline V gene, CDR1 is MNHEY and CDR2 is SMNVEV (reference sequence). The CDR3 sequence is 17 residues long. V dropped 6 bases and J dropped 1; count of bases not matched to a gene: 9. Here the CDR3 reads CASSPGLAGSGTDTQYF. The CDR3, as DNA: TGTGCCAGCAGCCCTGGACTAGCGGGCTCTGGCACAGATACGCAGTATTTT.

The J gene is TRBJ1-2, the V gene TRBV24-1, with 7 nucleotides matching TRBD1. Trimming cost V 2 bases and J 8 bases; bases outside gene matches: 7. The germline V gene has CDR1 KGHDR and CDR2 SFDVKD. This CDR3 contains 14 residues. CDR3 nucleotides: TGTGCCACCAGTGATTATAAGGGGGCTAAAGGCTACACCTTC. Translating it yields CATSDYKGAKGYTF.

The CDR3 protein is CASSVDRPSSGNTIYF. In DNA form, the CDR3 reads TGCGCCAGCAGCGTGGACAGGCCGAGCTCTGGAAACACCATATATTTT. V is TRBV5-1 and J is TRBJ1-3, with TRBD1 matching 7 bases. The CDR3 sequence is 16 residues long. CDR1 SGHRS and CDR2 YFSETQ come from the germline V gene. The V segment lost 4 bases and the J segment 0 bases; nucleotides outside the gene matches: 7.

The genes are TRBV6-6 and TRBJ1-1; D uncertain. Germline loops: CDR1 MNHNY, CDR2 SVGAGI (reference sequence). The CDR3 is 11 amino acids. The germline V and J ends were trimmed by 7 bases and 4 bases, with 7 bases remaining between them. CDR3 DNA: TGTGCCAGCACCGGGATCACTGAAGCTTTCTTT. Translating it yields CASTGITEAFF.

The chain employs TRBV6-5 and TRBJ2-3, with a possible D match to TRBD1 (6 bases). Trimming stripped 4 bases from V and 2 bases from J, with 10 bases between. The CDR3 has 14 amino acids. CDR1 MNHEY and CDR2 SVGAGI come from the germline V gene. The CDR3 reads CASSSTGITDTQYF. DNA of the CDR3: TGTGCCAGCAGTTCAACAGGGATCACAGATACGCAGTATTTT.

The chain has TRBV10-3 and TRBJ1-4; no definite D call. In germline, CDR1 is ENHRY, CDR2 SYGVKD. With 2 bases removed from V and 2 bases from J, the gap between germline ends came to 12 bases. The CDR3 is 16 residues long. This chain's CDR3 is CAISERGGETNEKLFF. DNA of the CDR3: TGTGCCATCAGTGAGCGCGGAGGAGAGACTAATGAAAAACTGTTTTTT.

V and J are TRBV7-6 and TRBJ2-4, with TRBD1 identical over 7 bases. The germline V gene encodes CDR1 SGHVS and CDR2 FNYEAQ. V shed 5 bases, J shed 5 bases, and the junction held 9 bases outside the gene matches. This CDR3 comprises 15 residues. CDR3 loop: CASSAARDRQNIQYF. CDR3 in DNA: TGTGCCAGCAGCGCAGCCCGGGACAGACAAAACATTCAGTACTTC.